One TCR beta chain is described in this entry. Its matching antigen is unknown. Germline V gene data show CDR1 as SGHRS and CDR2 as YFSETQ. Trimming took off 3 bases at V and 8 bases at J, with 15 bases between the two ends. The CDR3 contains 14 residues. The record originates from a study of early T cells in non-severe SARS-CoV-2 infection. Unique molecular identifiers tagged individual cDNA molecules. TCRdb reprocessed the 5' RACE reads with MiXCR, giving one entry per CDR3 protein. Among around 80,000 distinct CDR3 sequences listed, 13% were seen once. Study results and limitations: The matching step, a VDJdb search, favored anti-spike CD8 responses and missed private and CD4 specificities.

Sequencing was carried out using whole blood. The rearrangement links TRBV5-1 to TRBJ2-1; possible D gene TRBD1, 6 bases. This receptor was taken from an adult who was a healthcare worker with PCR-confirmed SARS-CoV-2 infection or an uninfected control (not recorded which). In DNA form, the CDR3 reads TGCGCCAGCAGCTCCCAACAGGGTCTACATGAGCAGTTCTTC. The encoded protein is CASSSQQGLHEQFF.